This T cell receptor (beta chain) came from a study of response to subunit inactivated influenza vaccine. The study's findings and limits: The study's authors posited that every seasonal influenza vaccination enlists few new T cells.

TCRdb processed the RT-PCR reads anew with MiXCR; each CDR3 protein has one entry. Altogether under 200,000 distinct CDR3 sequences are present, roughly 12% being singletons, with the ten largest covering 25% to 35%. The V gene lost 3 bases and the J gene lost 3 bases, with 12 bases spanning the gap. Germline CDR1 reads DFQATT; CDR2 reads SNEGSKA (reference sequence). This CDR3 contains 13 residues. In the case of this clonotype: What it binds is not known.

These same records also appear under a second study, on T cells expressing NK-cell markers. That work contributes: Beta-chain TCR cDNA was generated via 5'RACE template switching with UMIs. Cells sorted as CD3+CD56+NKG2C+, CD3+CD56+NKG2C- and CD3+CD56-NKG2C+ T cells supplied the TCR beta repertoires. Dominance of the CD3+CD56-NKG2C+ fraction by these clonotypes also held in a handful of donors.

The TCR sequence derives from a man in his forties or fifties who received an inactivated influenza vaccine. The chain has TRBV20-1 and TRBJ2-7; maybe TRBD1 (6 bases). Source: CD8+ T cells sorted from PBMCs, taken 12 days after vaccination. The CDR3 spells CSARGMDSYEQYF. The CDR3 DNA follows: TGCAGTGCTAGGGGGATGGACAGCTACGAGCAGTACTTC.